The present entry profiles one T cell receptor beta chain with its context. The clone's antigen remains unknown. No much larger clonotype is one base removed from it; base qualities were not supplied. This sample was taken from a study of T cell repertoires in cytomegalovirus infection (dated by TCRdb to the late 2010s). Regarding the study in general: The peptide stimulations were aimed at well-studied HLA-B-restricted epitopes as well as recently identified HLA-C-restricted CMV epitopes, whose presentation resists viral immunomodulation. Because public TCR beta signatures pointed to carriage of CMV infection together with the matching HLA type, the HLA type of each donor mattered for the analysis.

The sample's treatment or condition label, decoded: in vitro stimulation with specific CMV peptide epitopes to enrich CMV-specific T cells. Sequencing relied on an Illumina HiSeq 1500. The public reads were reprocessed in TCRdb via fastp at Q25 and MiXCR, keeping in-frame beta chains. Every distinct CDR3 protein forms one entry, paired with its most common genes and DNA. Across this sample there are 650,000 to 900,000 distinct CDR3 sequences, with 32% seen only once. The ten largest clones represent over 10% of the sample. The CDR3 starts with the cysteine, ends with the phenylalanine, and has 14 residues. Only CDR3 DNA is held: 42 bases, read in frame from base 1. CDR1 and CDR2, per the germline V gene, are SNHLY and FYNNEI. Between the V and J ends, shortened by 10 bases and 0 bases respectively, the junction contains 16 bases. Results and caveats for the whole study, not just this receptor: The ex vivo response was dominated by HLA-C-restricted CMV-specific TCR beta clonotypes, and the single most frequent clonotype in two of eight donors was supplied by these HLA-C-restricted clonotypes. Cumulative frequency of public TCR beta family members discriminated carriers of CMV infection plus the relevant HLA type in this cohort and an independent roughly 320-donor cohort.

The specimen comprised cultured CD8+ T cells from PBMCs, sampled from culture after CMV antigen stimulation. The TCR originated in a human donor in good health (CMV status not recorded). Some clones in this sample may be carry-over from other donors' samples. Rearrangement joined TRBV2 to TRBJ2-7; the D gene is perhaps TRBD2, on 7 matching bases. The sequenced DNA: TGTGCCACCCTAGGGGGGGTCGCCTCCTACGAGCAGTACTTC. Its translation is CATLGGVASYEQYF.